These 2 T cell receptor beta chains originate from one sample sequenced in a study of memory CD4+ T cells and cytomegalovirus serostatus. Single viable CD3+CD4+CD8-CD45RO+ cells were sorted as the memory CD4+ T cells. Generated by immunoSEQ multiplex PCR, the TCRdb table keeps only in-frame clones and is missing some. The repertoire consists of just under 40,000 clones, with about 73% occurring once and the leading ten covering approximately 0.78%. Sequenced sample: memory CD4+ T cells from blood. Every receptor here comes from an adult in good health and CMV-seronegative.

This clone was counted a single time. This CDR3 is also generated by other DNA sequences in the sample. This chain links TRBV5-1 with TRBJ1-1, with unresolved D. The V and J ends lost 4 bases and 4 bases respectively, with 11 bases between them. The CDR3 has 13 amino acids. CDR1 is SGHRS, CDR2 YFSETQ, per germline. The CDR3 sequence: CASSNGGSTEAFF. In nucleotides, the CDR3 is TGCGCCAGCAGCAATGGCGGGTCCACTGAAGCTTTCTTT.

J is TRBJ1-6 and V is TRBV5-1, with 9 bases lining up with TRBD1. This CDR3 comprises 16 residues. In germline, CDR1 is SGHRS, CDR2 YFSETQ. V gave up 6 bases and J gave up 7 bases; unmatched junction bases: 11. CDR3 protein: CASTPTGTGLNSPLHF. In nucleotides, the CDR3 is TGCGCCAGCACCCCCACCGGGACAGGGCTCAATTCACCCCTCCACTTT.